This TCR beta chain was identified during a study of CD8+ T cells in alopecia areata. General study findings and limits: Tissue-resident alphabeta T cells belonging to normal skin likewise get sequenced within scalp specimens. Compared with normal scalp, lesional scalp had higher clonality and more expanded CD8+ clones.

The CDR3 loop spans 14 amino acids. Trimming shortened V by 5 bases and J by 2 bases, and 11 bases separated the two germline ends. CDR1 and CDR2 (germline): SGHTA, FQGTGA. As concerns this clone: Its antigen is as yet unknown.

RNA, once extracted, was reverse transcribed into cDNA for use as the sequencing template. Libraries were prepared by immunoSEQ multiplex PCR; TCRdb keeps only in-frame clonotypes and omits some of them. The data contain roughly 100,000 clones, around 50% of them seen just once; the ten biggest clones take up about 9%. The sample consisted of CD4+ T cells sorted from blood. The V call is TRBV7-3, the J call TRBJ2-3; D unclear. The sequence was obtained from a human donor in good health. In DNA, the CDR3 is TGTGCCAGCAGCCCGGCTAGATCCACAGATACGCAGTATTTT. Protein: CASSPARSTDTQYF.